Below, 11 T cell receptor beta chains from the same sample are listed, as sequenced in a study of T cell repertoires in cytomegalovirus infection. Their antigens are not known. Each CDR3 protein gets one entry after TCRdb re-called the reads with MiXCR. This table holds hundreds of thousands of distinct CDR3 sequences, roughly 29% found once. The specimen was cultured PBMCs, collected from culture after CMV antigen stimulation. These receptors were taken from a human donor in good health (CMV status not recorded). Some clones in this sample may be carry-over from other donors' samples.

This chain uses TRBV12-3 or TRBV12-4 with TRBJ1-1; 9 nucleotides align to TRBD1. The J segment lost 4 bases and the V segment lost 6 bases, leaving 3 bases of the junction unmatched. This CDR3 comprises 13 residues. This CDR3 reads CASRATGGTEAFF. The CDR3 bases are TGTGCCAGCAGGGCGACAGGGGGCACTGAAGCTTTCTTT.

The table lists this clonotype with many counts. The rearrangement links TRBV7-6 to TRBJ2-3; D ambiguous. The V end was cut by 5 bases, the J end by 1 base, with 10 bases between. This CDR3 comprises 14 residues. Germline V CDR1 and CDR2: SGHVS, FNYEAQ. CDR3 in DNA: TGTGCCAGCAGCCCCATAGGTGGCACAGATACGCAGTATTTT. It is translated as CASSPIGGTDTQYF.

The chain joins TRBV30 to TRBJ2-7, with a possible D match to TRBD2 (6 bases). The germline V gene has CDR1 GTSNPN and CDR2 SVGIG (reference sequence). V was shortened by 3 bases and J by 10 bases, with 22 bases between the two germline ends. The CDR3 has 14 amino acids. CDR3 DNA: TGTGCCTGGAGGCGGGACGGAGAGGTCGGCGAACAGTACTTC. It codes for CAWRRDGEVGEQYF.

This clonotype was seen a handful of times. This chain connects TRBV6-2 or TRBV6-3 to TRBJ2-3; 11 bases map to TRBD2. Per the germline V gene, CDR1 is MNHEY and CDR2 is SVGEGT. The V gene end was trimmed by 2 bases and the J gene end by 2 bases; junction bases not matched to a gene: 6. There are 17 residues in the CDR3. The chain's CDR3 is CASSYGGLAEYTDTQYF. The CDR3 bases are TGTGCCAGCAGTTACGGGGGACTAGCGGAGTACACAGATACGCAGTATTTT.

V gene TRBV7-8 combines with J gene TRBJ2-7; weak D call: TRBD1 (6 bases). Germline lookup yields CDR1 SGHVS and CDR2 FQNEAQ. Trimming took off 5 bases at V and 5 bases at J, with 19 bases between the two ends. This CDR3 contains 15 residues. For the CDR3, the DNA is TGTGCCAGCAGCCCCATCAGGGGCGCCTTAGACGAGCAGTACTTC. Translating it yields CASSPIRGALDEQYF.

This chain uses TRBV5-1 with TRBJ1-1; TRBD1 is a possible D gene (5 bases). Germline values: CDR1 SGHRS, CDR2 YFSETQ. V was shortened by 5 bases and J by 0 bases, with 14 bases between the two germline ends. The length of the CDR3 is 15 residues. CDR3 bases: TGCGCCAGCAGGCTTGACAGTCTCCTGAACACTGAAGCTTTCTTT. It encodes CASRLDSLLNTEAFF.

The chain joins TRBV14 to TRBJ2-5; a possible D gene is TRBD2 (6 bases). Trimming left V 4 bases short and J 1 base short, with 13 bases between. From germline, CDR1 is SGHDN and CDR2 FVKESK. The CDR3 sequence is 15 residues long. CDR3 sequence reads: CASSRLGLLQETQYF. As DNA, the CDR3 is TGTGCCAGCAGCCGACTAGGTTTACTCCAAGAGACCCAGTACTTC.

This clonotype has just a few counts. The V and J genes are TRBV4-2 and TRBJ1-4; a weak D match, TRBD1 (6 bases). Trimming cost V 2 bases and J 4 bases, with 11 bases left between them. The germline CDR1 and CDR2 sequences are LGHNA and YNFKEQ. The CDR3 runs 15 residues. The CDR3 DNA reads TGTGCCAGCAGCCAACAGACAGGCATTAATGAAAAACTGTTTTTT. It is translated as CASSQQTGINEKLFF.

This sequence joins TRBV18 and TRBJ1-1, with 11 bases matching TRBD1. The length of the CDR3 is 16 residues. Per the germline V gene, CDR1 is KGHSH and CDR2 is LQKENI. After removal of 3 bases from V and 1 base from J, the junction contained 4 bases not matched to a gene. This CDR3 reads CASSPPGQGANTEAFF. As DNA, the CDR3 is TGTGCCAGCTCACCCCCCGGACAGGGGGCGAACACTGAAGCTTTCTTT.

The gene calls are TRBV19 and TRBJ2-3; the match to TRBD2 covers 9 bases. Germline CDR1 and CDR2: LNHDA and SQIVND (reference sequence). There are 14 residues in the CDR3. Unmatched junction bases numbered 1, after V lost 6 bases and J lost 0 bases. The chain's CDR3 is CASSGLASTDTQYF. The CDR3 region has the DNA TGTGCCAGTAGCGGACTAGCGAGCACAGATACGCAGTATTTT.

This CDR3 is CASSLSPDSGNTIYF. In DNA, the CDR3 is TGTGCCAGCAGTTTATCTCCAGACTCTGGAAACACCATATATTTT. This chain uses TRBV28 with TRBJ1-3; D uncertain. The CDR3 length is 15 residues. Germline-derived CDR1 and CDR2 are MDHEN and SYDVKM. The germline V and J ends were trimmed by 1 base and 0 bases, with 7 bases remaining between them.